These 6 T cell receptor beta chains were sequenced from one sample in a study of CD8 T cells in Susac syndrome. With random hexamers, reverse transcription was performed on about 0.5 to 1 ug of RNA. TCRdb reprocessed the immunoSEQ multiplex PCR reads with MiXCR, giving one entry per CDR3 protein. The sample has some 120,000 distinct CDR3 sequences; roughly 90% are singletons. Sequenced sample: CD8+ T cells from PBMCs. All receptors derive from a human donor in good health.

The rearrangement uses TRBV11-3 and TRBJ2-3; D may be TRBD2 (6 bases). Germline-derived CDR1 and CDR2 are SGHNT and YENEEA. There are 17 residues in the CDR3. Trimming stripped 1 base from V and 2 bases from J, with 16 bases between. The CDR3 sequence is CASSLGSAGRSTDTQYF. The CDR3 DNA sequence: TGTGCCAGCAGCTTAGGGTCCGCGGGGCGATCCACAGATACGCAGTATTTT.

This sequence joins TRBV7-9 and TRBJ2-3; D is uncertain. This CDR3 contains 13 residues. V was trimmed by 5 bases and J by 3 bases, leaving 9 bases between them. Looked up from germline, CDR1 is SEHNR and CDR2 is FQNEAQ (reference sequence). This CDR3 is CASSPVLTDTQYF. Written as DNA, the CDR3 is TGTGCCAGCAGCCCTGTTTTGACAGATACGCAGTATTTT.

A single count supports this clonotype. This rearrangement joins TRBV7-2 to TRBJ2-5, with D perhaps given as TRBD1 or TRBD2 (5 bases each). The CDR3 has 15 residues. Germline V gene sequence: CDR1 SGHTA, CDR2 FQGNSA. The V end lost 2 bases, the J end lost 5 bases, and 15 bases lay between the germline ends. The CDR3: CASSLFGGARETQYF. The CDR3 DNA follows: TGTGCCAGCAGCTTATTTGGGGGAGCTAGGGAGACCCAGTACTTC.

V and J are TRBV29-1 and TRBJ2-2; no definite D call. The CDR3 totals 14 residues. Germline V gene sequence: CDR1 SQVTM, CDR2 ANQGSEA. V lost 6 bases, J lost 0 bases, and 11 bases lay in between. Here the CDR3 DNA reads TGCAGCGTGGATGACATCGCGAACACCGGGGAGCTGTTTTTT. As protein: CSVDDIANTGELFF.

This rearrangement joins TRBV7-2 to TRBJ1-1; weak D call: TRBD1 (5 bases). The V gene lost 6 bases and the J gene lost 11 bases, with 19 bases spanning the gap. The CDR3 has 13 amino acids. Germline V lookup: CDR1 SGHTA, CDR2 FQGNSA. The CDR3 loop is CASRLSGGRVAFF. CDR3 nucleotide sequence: TGTGCCAGCAGGCTCTCGGGGGGTAGGGTTGCTTTCTTT.

The rearrangement joins TRBV7-2 to TRBJ1-2; D unclear. Per germline, CDR1 SGHTA and CDR2 FQGNSA. V was trimmed by 3 bases and J by 1 base, leaving 9 bases between them. CDR3 length: 14 residues. The chain's CDR3 is CASSFAKDNYGYTF. CDR3 in DNA: TGTGCCAGCAGCTTCGCAAAAGATAACTATGGCTACACCTTC.